A single sample gave rise to the 4 T cell receptor beta chains below, sequenced in a study of blood T cell repertoires in COVID-19. Only in-frame clones appear in the TCRdb table, and some are missing; sequencing was by immunoSEQ multiplex PCR. The profile shows roughly 230,000 clones, over 75% of them singletons. The sequenced material came from peripheral blood. These receptors all come from a man aged 45-60 years with COVID-19, enrolled during active disease.

The V call is TRBV6-5, the J call TRBJ1-4, with 10 bases matching TRBD1. V shed 4 bases and J 7 bases; nucleotides not matched to a gene: 9. The germline gives CDR1 MNHEY, CDR2 SVGAGI. CDR3 length: 16 amino acids. CDR3 coding DNA: TGTGCCAGCAGTTCTACAAGGACAGGGGGTGGTGAAAAACTGTTTTTT. It encodes CASSSTRTGGGEKLFF.

The CDR3 DNA reads TGTGCCACCAGCAGAGACGGTCAAGTGGAAAAACTGTTTTTT. Translation: CATSRDGQVEKLFF. The chain couples TRBV15 to TRBJ1-4, with D uncertain. Germline V gene data show CDR1 as LNHNV and CDR2 as YYDKDF (reference sequence). V lost 0 bases, J lost 8 bases, and 10 bases lay in between. The CDR3 is 14 amino acids.

V gene TRBV29-1 combines with J gene TRBJ2-7; TRBD2 matches 9 bases. The germline V gene encodes CDR1 SQVTM and CDR2 ANQGSEA. The CDR3 is 15 amino acids. V shed 4 bases and J 0 bases; nucleotides not matched to a gene: 7. CDR3: CSVVLGGGASYEQYF. For the CDR3, the DNA is TGCAGCGTTGTCCTGGGCGGGGGGGCCTCCTACGAGCAGTACTTC.

In its sample, this clone was seen a few times. The chain is built from TRBV3-1 (or the pseudogene TRBV3-2) and TRBJ2-6, with 9 positions matching TRBD1. Germline lookup yields CDR1 LGHDT and CDR2 YNNKEL (reference sequence). The junction had 2 bases not matched to a gene; V was cut back by 5 bases and J by 0 bases. This CDR3 region has 16 residues. The CDR3 nucleotides read TGTGCCAGCAGCGCGACAGGGGGCTCTGGGGCCAACGTCCTGACTTTC. It is translated as CASSATGGSGANVLTF.